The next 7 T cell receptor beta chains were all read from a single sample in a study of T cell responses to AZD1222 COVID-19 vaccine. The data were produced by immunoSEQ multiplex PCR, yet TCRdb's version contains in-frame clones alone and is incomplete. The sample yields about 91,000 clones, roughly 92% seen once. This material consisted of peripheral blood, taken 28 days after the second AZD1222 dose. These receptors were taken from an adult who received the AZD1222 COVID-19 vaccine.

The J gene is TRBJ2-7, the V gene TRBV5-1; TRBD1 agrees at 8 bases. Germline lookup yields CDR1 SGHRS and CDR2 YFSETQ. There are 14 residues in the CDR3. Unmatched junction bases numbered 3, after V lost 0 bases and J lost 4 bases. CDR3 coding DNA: TGCGCCAGCAGCTTGGTTCAGGGGGCGTACGAGCAGTACTTC. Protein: CASSLVQGAYEQYF.

The CDR3 protein is CASSQDLAGGNTDTQYF. The CDR3 DNA is TGTGCCAGCAGCCAAGACCTAGCGGGGGGGAACACAGATACGCAGTATTTT. V usage is TRBV14 and J usage is TRBJ2-3; 12 bases fit TRBD2. CDR1 SGHDN and CDR2 FVKESK come from the germline V gene. CDR3 length: 17 residues. J was trimmed by 2 bases and V by 0 bases; bases with no gene match: 3.

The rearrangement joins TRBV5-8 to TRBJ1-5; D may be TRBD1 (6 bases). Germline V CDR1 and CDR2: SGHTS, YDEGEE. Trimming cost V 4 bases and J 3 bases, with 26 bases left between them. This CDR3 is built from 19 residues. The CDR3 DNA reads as TGTGCCAGCAGCACCAGGGTCCAATGGACAGAGAATTTCAATCAGCCCCAGCATTTT. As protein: CASSTRVQWTENFNQPQHF.

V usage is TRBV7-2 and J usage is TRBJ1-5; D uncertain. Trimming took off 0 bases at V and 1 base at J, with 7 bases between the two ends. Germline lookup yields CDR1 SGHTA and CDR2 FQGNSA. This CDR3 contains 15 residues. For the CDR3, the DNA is TGTGCCAGCAGCTTAGCGCACGGGAGCAATCAGCCCCAGCATTTT. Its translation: CASSLAHGSNQPQHF.

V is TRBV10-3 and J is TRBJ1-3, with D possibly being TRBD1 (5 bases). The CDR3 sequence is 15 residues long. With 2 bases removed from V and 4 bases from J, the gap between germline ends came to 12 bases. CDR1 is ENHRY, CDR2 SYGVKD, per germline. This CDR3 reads CAISEVGRAGNTIYF. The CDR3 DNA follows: TGTGCCATCAGTGAGGTGGGCAGGGCAGGAAACACCATATATTTT.

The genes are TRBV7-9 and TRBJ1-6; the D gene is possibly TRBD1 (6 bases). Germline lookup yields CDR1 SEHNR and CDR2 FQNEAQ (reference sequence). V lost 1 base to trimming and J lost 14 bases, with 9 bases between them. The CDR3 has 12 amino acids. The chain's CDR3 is CASSLEQGSLHF. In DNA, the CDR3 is TGTGCCAGCAGCTTAGAGCAGGGGTCCCTCCACTTT.

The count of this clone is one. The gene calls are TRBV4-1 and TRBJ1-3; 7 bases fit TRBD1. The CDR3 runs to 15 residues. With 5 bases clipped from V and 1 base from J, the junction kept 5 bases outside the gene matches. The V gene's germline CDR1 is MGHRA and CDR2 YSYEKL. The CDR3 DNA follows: TGCGCCAGCAGCGCTAGGGGGCTATCTGGAAACACCATATATTTT. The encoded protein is CASSARGLSGNTIYF.